This TCR beta chain was observed in a study of T cells expressing NK-cell markers. Study overall: HCMV serostatus: seven of eight sequenced donors positive, one negative.

CDR3 length: 16 amino acids. Per the germline V gene, CDR1 is LNHNV and CDR2 is YYDKDF (reference sequence). Researchers built TCR beta cDNA using 5'RACE template switching with UMIs. TCRdb re-called the 5' RACE reads and gives one entry per CDR3 protein, without DNA. The sample includes around 180,000 distinct CDR3 sequences. The sample consisted of blood T cells: a sorted CD56 or NKG2C T cell subset, CD4+ or CD8+ T cells, or bulk PBMC T cells (not recorded which). The receptor's source is a man aged 18 to 69 in good health. The chain is built from TRBV15 and TRBJ2-1; TCRdb picks TRBD1, but there is no DNA to check that call. The CDR3 protein is CATSREKRTGNNEQFF. The whole variable domain, remainder taken from reference TRBV15 and TRBJ2-1, is DAMVIQNPRYQVTQFGKPVTLSCSQTLNHNVMYWYQQKSSQAPKLLFHYYDKDFNNEADTPDNFQSRRPNTSFCFLDIRSPGLGDTAMYLCATSREKRTGNNEQFFGPGTRLTVL.